This TCR beta chain was identified during a study of blood T cells in healthy people across ages. Whole-study findings and limits: PBMCs were not sorted, which prevented a conclusive comparison of naive versus antigen-experienced cells.

In its sample, this clonotype was seen a few times. The antigen is unknown. The second PCR ran about 6 to 11 cycles with a sample-barcoded 5' primer and J-beta primers. TCRdb called the 5' RACE reads again in MiXCR, with one record for every CDR3 protein. Among fewer than 700,000 distinct CDR3 sequences listed, 40% to 45% were seen once. Extractions gave at least 6 micrograms of total RNA per sample. Trimming took 7 bases from V and 6 from J, leaving 7 bases between them. The CDR3 has 11 residues. Germline V gene sequence: CDR1 MNHNS, CDR2 SASEGT. The sequence derives from a man aged 80 or over in good health. This rearrangement joins TRBV6-1 to TRBJ2-1; no reliable D call. The material sequenced was blood. The CDR3 region is CASILFNEQFF. The CDR3 DNA reads TGTGCCAGCATACTCTTCAATGAGCAGTTCTTC.